A single TCR beta chain is shown here with its context. Generated by immunoSEQ multiplex PCR, the TCRdb table keeps only in-frame clones and is missing some. The repertoire holds roughly 190,000 clones, more than 85% seen once, with 3% to 3.5% in the top ten. Per the germline V gene, CDR1 is MNHEY and CDR2 is SVGAGI. The CDR3 is 12 residues long. V lost 7 bases, J lost 8 bases, and 9 bases lay in between. The data were obtained in a study of T cell responses to AZD1222 COVID-19 vaccine. Sequencing was performed on peripheral blood, taken 28 days after the second AZD1222 dose. The sequence derives from an adult who received the AZD1222 COVID-19 vaccine. The V and J genes are TRBV6-5 and TRBJ1-6; tentative D call: TRBD1 (5 bases). The CDR3, as DNA: TGTGCCAGCAACAGGTTGGATTCACCCCTCCACTTT. Its translation is CASNRLDSPLHF.